Presented here are 27 T cell receptor beta chains from one specimen sequenced in a study of beta chain features in type 1 diabetes. General observations from the study: TCRB CDR3 length was moderately but significantly reduced in all four CD4+ subsets of Type 1 diabetes patients.

Expressed TCRB transcripts got sequenced, as all isolated RNA was reverse transcribed. Only in-frame clones appear in the TCRdb table, and some are missing; sequencing was by immunoSEQ multiplex PCR. The sample has more than 250,000 clones; about 15% are singletons. No antigens are known for them. Sequencing was carried out using naive CD4+ T cells from blood. These TCRs come from a man between 18 and 35 years old with type 1 diabetes.

The chain links TRBV7-9 to TRBJ2-1; maybe TRBD2 (6 bases). Germline V lookup: CDR1 SEHNR, CDR2 FQNEAQ (reference sequence). The CDR3 totals 13 residues. With 7 bases removed from V and 4 bases from J, the gap between germline ends came to 11 bases. The CDR3 DNA sequence: TGTGCCAGCACCCAAGGAGGGTACAATGAGCAGTTCTTC. This codes for CASTQGGYNEQFF.

This clone was found a few times. The chain couples TRBV5-4 to TRBJ2-2; maybe TRBD2 (7 bases). The CDR3 extends over 15 amino acids. Germline assignment: CDR1 SGHNT and CDR2 YYREEE (reference sequence). V lost 5 bases to trimming and J lost 4 bases, with 15 bases between them. The chain's CDR3 is CASRGGVDGTGELFF. DNA of the CDR3: TGTGCCAGCAGAGGGGGGGTTGATGGCACCGGGGAGCTGTTTTTT.

There are a few counts of this clone. This chain connects TRBV7-6 to TRBJ2-3, with TRBD2 matching 8 bases. This CDR3 has 16 amino acids. Germline CDR1 SGHVS, CDR2 FNYEAQ. The V gene end was trimmed by 5 bases and the J gene end by 0 bases; junction bases not matched to a gene: 7. The CDR3 DNA sequence: TGTGCCAGCAGCGGAGGACTAGCCCTAAGCACAGATACGCAGTATTTT. Translation gives CASSGGLALSTDTQYF. Supplemented by reference TRBV7-6 and TRBJ2-3, the full variable domain reads GAGVSQSPRYKVTKRGQDVALRCDPISGHVSLYWYRQALGQGPEFLTYFNYEAQQDKSGLPNDRFSAERPEGSISTLTIQRTEQRDSAMYRCASSGGLALSTDTQYFGPGTRLTVL.

The chain carries TRBV30 and TRBJ2-1; TRBD2 is a possible D gene (5 bases). Trimming cost V 0 bases and J 2 bases, with 17 bases left between them. Germline CDR1 reads GTSNPN; CDR2 reads SVGIG (reference sequence). The CDR3 consists of 17 residues. The CDR3 DNA reads TGTGCCTGGAGTGTACGTAGCGTTCCGGCGGCCTACAATGAGCAGTTCTTC. This gives the protein CAWSVRSVPAAYNEQFF.

The chain has TRBV7-9 and TRBJ1-1, with a weak D call TRBD1 (6 bases). CDR3 length: 13 residues. The V gene lost 0 bases and the J gene lost 5 bases, with 7 bases spanning the gap. Germline values: CDR1 SEHNR, CDR2 FQNEAQ (reference sequence). The CDR3 here is CASSLAQGTEAFF. The CDR3 DNA reads as TGTGCCAGCAGCTTAGCTCAGGGGACTGAAGCTTTCTTT.

A remark on this clone: Other DNA sequences in this sample translate to the same CDR3. The chain recombines TRBV5-1 with TRBJ2-5; 9 nucleotides match TRBD1. Germline V gene lookup returns CDR1 SGHRS and CDR2 YFSETQ. This CDR3 contains 14 residues. The junction had 6 bases not matched to a gene; V was cut back by 4 bases and J by 5 bases. The CDR3 coding sequence is TGCGCCAGCAGCCCTGGGACAGGGAGGGAGACCCAGTACTTC. Its protein product is CASSPGTGRETQYF.

The chain employs TRBV20-1 and TRBJ1-1; D call uncertain. Germline values: CDR1 DFQATT, CDR2 SNEGSKA (reference sequence). CDR3 length equals 11 residues. Trimming stripped 3 bases from V and 4 bases from J, with 6 bases between. The CDR3 loop reads CSARRITEAFF. CDR3 sequence (DNA): TGCAGTGCTAGGAGGATCACTGAAGCTTTCTTT.

This clone turned up a few times. The CDR3 bases are TGTGCCACCAGCAGCAAGACAGTTTTAAAGTTCGAGCAGTACTTC. Its protein product is CATSSKTVLKFEQYF. The chain is built from TRBV15 and TRBJ2-7, with D possibly being TRBD1 (5 bases). The germline V gene encodes CDR1 LNHNV and CDR2 YYDKDF (reference sequence). Trimming left V 3 bases short and J 6 bases short, with 18 bases between. The CDR3 is 15 amino acids.

In its sample, this clone was seen a few times. The J gene is TRBJ2-4, the V gene TRBV7-9; the D gene is possibly TRBD2 (6 bases). V was cut by 4 bases and J by 0 bases, with 10 bases left in between. The CDR3 length is 15 residues. In germline, CDR1 is SEHNR, CDR2 FQNEAQ (reference sequence). The CDR3, as DNA: TGTGCCAGCAGCTCGGTGGGACTAGCCAAAAACATTCAGTACTTC. This sequence encodes CASSSVGLAKNIQYF.

J is TRBJ1-5 and V is TRBV27, with 8 bases lining up with TRBD1. CDR1 is MNHEY and CDR2 is SMNVEV in the germline V gene (reference sequence). The CDR3 contains 14 residues. V was pared by 6 bases and J by 4 bases, with 5 bases of the junction left unmatched. CDR3 DNA sequence: TGTGCCAGCAGCACTCAGGGGGCAAATCAGCCCCAGCATTTT. Its translation: CASSTQGANQPQHF.

V is TRBV19 and J is TRBJ2-7; D is ambiguous. V lost 0 bases, J lost 4 bases, and 10 bases lay in between. Germline CDR1 and CDR2: LNHDA and SQIVND (reference sequence). The CDR3 is 14 residues long. For the CDR3, the DNA is TGTGCCAGTAGTATAGATGGAAGAGCGTACGAGCAGTACTTC. Translating gives CASSIDGRAYEQYF.

This clone was seen only a few times. As DNA, the CDR3 is TGTGCCACCAGCAGACCAAGGGGCGGGGAGCTGTTTTTT. Amino acids: CATSRPRGGELFF. The rearrangement links TRBV15 to TRBJ2-2, with D perhaps matching TRBD1 (5 bases). Germline CDR1 is LNHNV and CDR2 is YYDKDF (reference sequence). Trimming left V 2 bases short and J 7 bases short, with 8 bases between. There are 13 residues in the CDR3.

This clone was detected only a few times. The chain joins TRBV5-4 to TRBJ2-4; TRBD2 matches at 9 bases. Germline CDR1 is SGHNT and CDR2 is YYREEE (reference sequence). This CDR3 is 15 amino acids long. With 5 bases clipped from V and 8 bases from J, the junction kept 11 bases outside the gene matches. CDR3 sequence (DNA): TGTGCCAGCAGGGAGGGACTAGCCCAGGCAGACATTCAGTACTTC. This encodes CASREGLAQADIQYF.

This clone was observed a handful of times. This chain links TRBV5-1 with TRBJ2-1; 7 bases are a match to TRBD2. Germline CDR1 is SGHRS and CDR2 is YFSETQ. The V segment lost 1 base and the J segment 3 bases; nucleotides outside the gene matches: 7. The CDR3 is made up of 16 amino acids. The CDR3 DNA sequence: TGCGCCAGCAGCTTGTTAGCTAGGGACTACTACAATGAGCAGTTCTTC. Protein product: CASSLLARDYYNEQFF.

In this sample, this clone turned up a few times. This chain links TRBV18 with TRBJ1-2, with D possibly TRBD1 on 5 matching bases. With 3 bases removed from V and 4 bases from J, the gap between germline ends came to 9 bases. CDR1 KGHSH and CDR2 LQKENI come from the germline V gene. The CDR3 is 13 residues long. CDR3 sequence: CASSPDKIYGYTF. Written as DNA, the CDR3 is TGTGCCAGCTCACCGGACAAAATCTATGGCTACACCTTC.

The V gene is TRBV6-9, the J gene TRBJ2-5; 8 nucleotides match TRBD2. Germline CDR1 reads MNHGY; CDR2 reads SVAAGI. The CDR3 consists of 17 residues. With 6 bases clipped from V and 5 bases from J, the junction kept 17 bases outside the gene matches. Here the CDR3 DNA reads TGTGCCAGCAGCCCCCCCGAGGCGGGAGGTTGGTGGGAGACCCAGTACTTC. Its protein is CASSPPEAGGWWETQYF.

CDR3 amino acids: CAWSVGGRDSYEQYF. Written as DNA, the CDR3 is TGTGCCTGGAGTGTTGGCGGGCGAGACTCCTACGAGCAGTACTTC. The chain uses TRBV30 and TRBJ2-7, with D perhaps matching TRBD2 (5 bases). This CDR3 is built from 15 residues. Germline V gene sequence: CDR1 GTSNPN, CDR2 SVGIG (reference sequence). Between the trimmed V and J ends, which lost 0 bases and 0 bases, there was a span of 12 bases.

This clone has only a few counts. The chain links TRBV15 to TRBJ2-5, with 7 bases aligning to TRBD2. V was clipped by 11 bases and J by 1 base; unmatched bases: 13. Germline loops: CDR1 LNHNV, CDR2 YYDKDF (reference sequence). The CDR3 spans 15 residues. DNA for the CDR3: TGTGCCTCCTCGGGAGTCGGGGGGACCCAAGAGACCCAGTACTTC. As protein: CASSGVGGTQETQYF. Supplemented by reference TRBV15 and TRBJ2-5, the full variable domain reads DAMVIQNPRYQVTQFGKPVTLSCSQTLNHNVMYWYQQKSSQAPKLLFHYYDKDFNNEADTPDNFQSRRPNTSFCFLDIRSPGLGDTAMYLCASSGVGGTQETQYFGPGTRLLVL.

This clone was observed a few times. The gene calls are TRBV15 and TRBJ2-7, with 11 bases fitting TRBD1. Trimming at V came to 3 bases and at J to 5 bases, leaving 9 bases not matched to a gene. The CDR3 sequence is 16 residues long. Germline CDR1 reads LNHNV; CDR2 reads YYDKDF (reference sequence). CDR3 DNA sequence: TGTGCCACCAGCAGGGGAGGGACAGGGGGTCGGGACGAGCAGTACTTC. Residues: CATSRGGTGGRDEQYF. The whole variable domain, filled in from reference TRBV15 and TRBJ2-7, reads DAMVIQNPRYQVTQFGKPVTLSCSQTLNHNVMYWYQQKSSQAPKLLFHYYDKDFNNEADTPDNFQSRRPNTSFCFLDIRSPGLGDTAMYLCATSRGGTGGRDEQYFGPGTRLTVT.

The table lists this clone with a few counts. The DNA of the CDR3 is TGTGCCAGCTCGTCCGCGGGGCGGGACAGGGGTTCACCCCTCCACTTT. Amino acid sequence: CASSSAGRDRGSPLHF. The rearrangement uses TRBV18 and TRBJ1-6, with 10 positions matching TRBD1. CDR1 is KGHSH and CDR2 is LQKENI in the germline V gene. With V trimmed by 6 bases and J by 9 bases, 11 bases remained unmatched. This CDR3 spans 16 amino acids.

The chain carries TRBV11-2 and TRBJ2-3; no clear D gene. Germline V gene data show CDR1 as SGHAT and CDR2 as FQNNGV. With 3 bases removed from V and 4 bases from J, the gap between germline ends came to 14 bases. The CDR3 runs 15 residues. The CDR3 region is CASSFLVIAPDTQYF. The CDR3 DNA reads as TGTGCCAGCAGCTTTCTCGTCATAGCCCCAGATACGCAGTATTTT.

The gene calls are TRBV6-1 and TRBJ1-1; D ambiguous. The V end was cut by 8 bases, the J end by 7 bases, with 17 bases between. The V gene's germline CDR1 is MNHNS and CDR2 SASEGT. The CDR3 runs to 13 residues. The CDR3 sequence: CASHRPNGGEAFF. The CDR3 nucleotides are TGTGCCAGCCACCGGCCCAACGGCGGTGAAGCTTTCTTT.

In this sample, this clone turned up a few times. The chain is built from TRBV5-6 and TRBJ2-5, with D perhaps matching TRBD2 (6 bases). The CDR3 has 14 residues. Per germline, CDR1 SGHDT and CDR2 YYEEEE. The V end lost 2 bases, the J end lost 7 bases, and 15 bases lay between the germline ends. CDR3 DNA sequence: TGTGCCAGCAGCTTCGGGGCGCCCGGGAGGACCCAGTACTTC. The encoded protein is CASSFGAPGRTQYF.

CDR3 DNA sequence: TGTGCCAGCTCACCGTCAGGGATGGCAGATACGCAGTATTTT. Residues: CASSPSGMADTQYF. This rearrangement joins TRBV18 to TRBJ2-3, with D possibly TRBD1 on 5 matching bases. V was clipped by 3 bases and J by 4 bases, with 11 bases between them. Germline CDR1 reads KGHSH; CDR2 reads LQKENI. The length of the CDR3 is 14 residues. Supplemented by reference TRBV18 and TRBJ2-3, the full variable domain reads NAGVMQNPRHLVRRRGQEARLRCSPMKGHSHVYWYRQLPEEGLKFMVYLQKENIIDESGMPKERFSAEFPKEGPSILRIQQVVRGDSAAYFCASSPSGMADTQYFGPGTRLTVL.

This clone was found a few times. The same CDR3 arises from other DNA sequences in this sample as well. This chain links TRBV5-1 with TRBJ2-7; TRBD2 aligns across 11 bases. Germline trimming cut 4 bases from V and 7 bases from J; bases unmatched to any gene: 10. The CDR3 contains 15 residues. The V gene's germline CDR1 is SGHRS and CDR2 YFSETQ. CDR3 sequence: CASSPLAGANTEQYF. The CDR3 nucleotides read TGCGCCAGCAGCCCACTAGCGGGGGCGAATACGGAGCAGTACTTC. The full variable domain, completed using reference TRBV5-1 and TRBJ2-7, is KAGVTQTPRYLIKTRGQQVTLSCSPISGHRSVSWYQQTPGQGLQFLFEYFSETQRNKGNFPGRFSGRQFSNSRSEMNVSTLELGDSALYLCASSPLAGANTEQYFGPGTRLTVT.

The V call is TRBV18, the J call TRBJ2-5; 7 positions match TRBD1. The CDR3 extends over 17 amino acids. V lost 3 bases, J lost 3 bases, and 13 bases stayed unmatched. The germline CDR1 and CDR2 sequences are KGHSH and LQKENI. This chain's CDR3 is CASSPNRDSLSKETQYF. The CDR3 nucleotides are TGTGCCAGCTCACCTAACCGGGACAGCTTGTCCAAAGAGACCCAGTACTTC.

This clone turned up a few times. The CDR3 region is CASSLSGLATDTQYF. The CDR3 bases are TGTGCCAGCAGCTTATCGGGACTAGCTACAGATACGCAGTATTTT. This chain links TRBV7-2 with TRBJ2-3; 9 bases are a match to TRBD2. V shed 2 bases, J shed 3 bases, and the junction held 3 bases outside the gene matches. This CDR3 is built from 15 residues. CDR1 and CDR2 (germline): SGHTA, FQGNSA.